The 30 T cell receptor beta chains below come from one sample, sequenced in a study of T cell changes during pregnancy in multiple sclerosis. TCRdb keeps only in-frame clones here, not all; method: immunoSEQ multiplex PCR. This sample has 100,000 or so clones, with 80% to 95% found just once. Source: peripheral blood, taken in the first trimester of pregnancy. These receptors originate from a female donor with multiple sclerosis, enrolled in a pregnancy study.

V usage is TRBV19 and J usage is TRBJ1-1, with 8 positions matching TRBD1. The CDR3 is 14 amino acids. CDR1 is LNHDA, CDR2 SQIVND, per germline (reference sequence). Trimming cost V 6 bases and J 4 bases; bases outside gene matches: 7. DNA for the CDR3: TGTGCCAGTAGCTCAGGGGGCGCCGGCACTGAAGCTTTCTTT. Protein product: CASSSGGAGTEAFF.

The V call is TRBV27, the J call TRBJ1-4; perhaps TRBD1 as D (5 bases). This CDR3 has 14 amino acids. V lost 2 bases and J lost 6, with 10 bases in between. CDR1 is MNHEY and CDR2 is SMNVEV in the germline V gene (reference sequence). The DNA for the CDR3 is TGTGCCAGCAGTTTAATGCAAGGGGATGAAAAACTGTTTTTT. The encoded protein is CASSLMQGDEKLFF.

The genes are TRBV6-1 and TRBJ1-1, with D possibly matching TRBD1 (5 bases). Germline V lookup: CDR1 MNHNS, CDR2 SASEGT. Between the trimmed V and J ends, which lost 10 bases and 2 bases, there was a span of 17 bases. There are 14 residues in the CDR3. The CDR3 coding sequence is TGTGCCAACAGAGGGGAGGGCCCCAACACTGAAGCTTTCTTT. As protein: CANRGEGPNTEAFF.

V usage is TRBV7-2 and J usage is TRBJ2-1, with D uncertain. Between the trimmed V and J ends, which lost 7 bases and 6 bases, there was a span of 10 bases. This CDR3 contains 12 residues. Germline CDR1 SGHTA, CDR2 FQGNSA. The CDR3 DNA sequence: TGTGCCAGCACCTCCTTCGGCAATGAGCAGTTCTTC. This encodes CASTSFGNEQFF.

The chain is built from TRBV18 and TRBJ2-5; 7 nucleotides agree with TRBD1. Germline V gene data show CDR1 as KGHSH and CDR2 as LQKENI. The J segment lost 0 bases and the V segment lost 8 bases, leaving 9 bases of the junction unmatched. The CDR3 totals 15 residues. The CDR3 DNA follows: TGTGCCAGCCGGTTGACAGGGAGTAACCAAGAGACCCAGTACTTC. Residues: CASRLTGSNQETQYF.

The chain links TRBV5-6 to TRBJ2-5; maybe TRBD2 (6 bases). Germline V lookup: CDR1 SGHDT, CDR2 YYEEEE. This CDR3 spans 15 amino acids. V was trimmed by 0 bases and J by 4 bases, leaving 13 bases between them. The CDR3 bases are TGTGCCAGCAGCTTGGGCCGGGGGATGGGAGAGACCCAGTACTTC. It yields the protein CASSLGRGMGETQYF.

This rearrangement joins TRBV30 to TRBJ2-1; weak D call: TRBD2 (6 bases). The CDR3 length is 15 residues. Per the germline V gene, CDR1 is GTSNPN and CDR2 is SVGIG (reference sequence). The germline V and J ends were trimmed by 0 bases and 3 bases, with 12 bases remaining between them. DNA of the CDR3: TGTGCCTGGAGTGTACGCCGGGGGAACTACAATGAGCAGTTCTTC. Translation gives CAWSVRRGNYNEQFF.

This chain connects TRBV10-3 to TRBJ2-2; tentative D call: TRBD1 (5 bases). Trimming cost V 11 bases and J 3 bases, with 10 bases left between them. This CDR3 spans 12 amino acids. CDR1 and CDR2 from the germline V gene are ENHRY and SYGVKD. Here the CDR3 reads CAGQGDTGELFF. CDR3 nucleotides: TGTGCCGGCCAAGGGGACACCGGGGAGCTGTTTTTT.

CDR3 nucleotide sequence: TGCGCCAGCAGCTTGGCTAGCGGGGGGGCCGTGGAGACCCAGTACTTC. Its protein product is CASSLASGGAVETQYF. V is TRBV5-1 and J is TRBJ2-5; the match to TRBD2 covers 12 bases. V shed 0 bases and J 5 bases; nucleotides not matched to a gene: 5. The CDR3 spans 16 residues. Looked up from germline, CDR1 is SGHRS and CDR2 is YFSETQ.

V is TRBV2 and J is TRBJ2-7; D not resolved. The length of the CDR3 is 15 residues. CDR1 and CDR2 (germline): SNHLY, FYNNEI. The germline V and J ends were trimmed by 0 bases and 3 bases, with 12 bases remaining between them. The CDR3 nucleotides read TGTGCCAGCAGTGAAGCGCAGGTTGTGGGCTACGAGCAGTACTTC. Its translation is CASSEAQVVGYEQYF.

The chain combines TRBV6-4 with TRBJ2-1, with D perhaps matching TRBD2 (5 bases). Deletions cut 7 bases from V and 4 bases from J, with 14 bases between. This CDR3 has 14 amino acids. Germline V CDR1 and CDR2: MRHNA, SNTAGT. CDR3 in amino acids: CASKLHGDYNEQFF. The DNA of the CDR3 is TGTGCCAGCAAGTTGCACGGGGATTACAATGAGCAGTTCTTC.

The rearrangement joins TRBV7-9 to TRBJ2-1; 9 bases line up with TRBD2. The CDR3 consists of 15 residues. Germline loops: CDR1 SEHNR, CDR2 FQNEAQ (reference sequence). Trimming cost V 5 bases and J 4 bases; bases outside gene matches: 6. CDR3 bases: TGTGCCAGCAGCGAGATAGCGGGGGAGTACAATGAGCAGTTCTTC. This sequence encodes CASSEIAGEYNEQFF.

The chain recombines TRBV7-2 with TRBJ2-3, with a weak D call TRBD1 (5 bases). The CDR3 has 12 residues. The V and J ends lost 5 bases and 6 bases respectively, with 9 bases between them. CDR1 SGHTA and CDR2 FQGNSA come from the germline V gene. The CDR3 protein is CASSHRTDTQYF. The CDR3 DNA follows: TGTGCCAGCAGCCACAGGACCGATACGCAGTATTTT.

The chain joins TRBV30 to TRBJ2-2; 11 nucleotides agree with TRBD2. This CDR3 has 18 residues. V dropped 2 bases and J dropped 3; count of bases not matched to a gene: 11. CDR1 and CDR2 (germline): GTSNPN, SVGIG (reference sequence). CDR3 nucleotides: TGTGCCTGGAGTTGGGATACTAGCGGGGGTTTCTACACCGGGGAGCTGTTTTTT. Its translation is CAWSWDTSGGFYTGELFF. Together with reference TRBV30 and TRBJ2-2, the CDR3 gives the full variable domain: SQTIHQWPATLVQPVGSPLSLECTVEGTSNPNLYWYRQAAGRGLQLLFYSVGIGQISSEVPQNLSASRPQDRQFILSSKKLLLSDSGFYLCAWSWDTSGGFYTGELFFGEGSRLTVL.

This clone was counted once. CDR3 loop: CASSPWGGATDTQYF. CDR3 sequence (DNA): TGTGCCAGCAGCCCATGGGGGGGGGCTACAGATACGCAGTATTTT. The V gene is TRBV9, the J gene TRBJ2-3; D might be TRBD2 (7 bases). Germline CDR1 and CDR2: SGDLS and YYNGEE. This CDR3 has 15 amino acids. Trimming cost V 4 bases and J 3 bases, with 15 bases left between them.

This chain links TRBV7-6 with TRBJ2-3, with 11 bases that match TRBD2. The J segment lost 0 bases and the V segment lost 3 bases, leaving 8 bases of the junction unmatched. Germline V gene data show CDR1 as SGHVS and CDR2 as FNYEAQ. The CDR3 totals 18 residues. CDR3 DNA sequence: TGTGCCAGCAGCTTTAGGCTAGCGGGGGGACGAAGCACAGATACGCAGTATTTT. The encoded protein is CASSFRLAGGRSTDTQYF.

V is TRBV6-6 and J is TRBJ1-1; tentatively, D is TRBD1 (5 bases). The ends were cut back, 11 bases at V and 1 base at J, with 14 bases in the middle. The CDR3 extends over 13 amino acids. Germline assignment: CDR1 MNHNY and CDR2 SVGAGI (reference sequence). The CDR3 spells CAGKGGENTEAFF. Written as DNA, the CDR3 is TGTGCCGGCAAAGGAGGGGAGAACACTGAAGCTTTCTTT.

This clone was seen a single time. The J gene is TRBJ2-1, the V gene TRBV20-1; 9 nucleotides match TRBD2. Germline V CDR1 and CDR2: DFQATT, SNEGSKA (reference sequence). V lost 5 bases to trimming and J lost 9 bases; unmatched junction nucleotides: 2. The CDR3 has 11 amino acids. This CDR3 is CSAYSGSEQFF. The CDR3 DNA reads TGCAGTGCTTATAGCGGGAGTGAGCAGTTCTTC.

The CDR3: CASSGQAYEQYF. Written as DNA, the CDR3 is TGTGCCAGCTCTGGACAGGCCTACGAGCAGTACTTC. The chain uses TRBV7-9 and TRBJ2-7, with 7 bases matching TRBD1. This CDR3 spans 12 amino acids. In germline, CDR1 is SEHNR, CDR2 FQNEAQ (reference sequence). Unmatched junction bases numbered 3, after V lost 8 bases and J lost 2 bases.

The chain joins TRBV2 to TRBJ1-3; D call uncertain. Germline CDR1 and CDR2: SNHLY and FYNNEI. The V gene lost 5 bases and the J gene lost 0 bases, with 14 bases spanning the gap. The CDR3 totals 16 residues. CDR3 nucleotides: TGTGCCAGCAGTTTTTCAACGACGGGCTCTGGAAACACCATATATTTT. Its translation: CASSFSTTGSGNTIYF.

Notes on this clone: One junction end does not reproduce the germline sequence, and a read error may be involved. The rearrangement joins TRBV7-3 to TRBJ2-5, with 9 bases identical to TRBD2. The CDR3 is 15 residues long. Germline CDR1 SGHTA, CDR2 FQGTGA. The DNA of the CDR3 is TGCGCCAGCAGCGGGGGTAGCGGGGGTCAAGAGACCCAGTACTTC. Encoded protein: CASSGGSGGQETQYF.

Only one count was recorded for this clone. The CDR3 DNA is TGTGCCAGCAGCTCCGCGGGGGTGGGAATCCAGTACTTC. Its translation: CASSSAGVGIQYF. The V call is TRBV7-9, the J call TRBJ2-5; 7 bases agree with TRBD2. CDR1 is SEHNR and CDR2 is FQNEAQ in the germline V gene (reference sequence). The CDR3 loop spans 13 amino acids. Losses at the gene ends were 4 bases for V and 10 bases for J; bases not matched to a gene: 9.

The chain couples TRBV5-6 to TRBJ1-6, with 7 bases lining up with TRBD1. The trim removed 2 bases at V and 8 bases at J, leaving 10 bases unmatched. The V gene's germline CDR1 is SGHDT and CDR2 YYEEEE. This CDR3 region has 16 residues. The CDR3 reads CASSLDREGLYSPLHF. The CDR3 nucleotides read TGTGCCAGCAGCTTAGACAGGGAAGGCCTTTATTCACCCCTCCACTTT.

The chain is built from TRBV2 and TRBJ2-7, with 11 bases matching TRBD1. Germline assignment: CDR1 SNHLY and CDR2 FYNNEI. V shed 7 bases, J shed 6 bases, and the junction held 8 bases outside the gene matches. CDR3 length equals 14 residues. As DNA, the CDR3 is TGTGCCAGCATCCCTGTGGGACAGGGGGGCGAGCAGTACTTC. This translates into CASIPVGQGGEQYF.

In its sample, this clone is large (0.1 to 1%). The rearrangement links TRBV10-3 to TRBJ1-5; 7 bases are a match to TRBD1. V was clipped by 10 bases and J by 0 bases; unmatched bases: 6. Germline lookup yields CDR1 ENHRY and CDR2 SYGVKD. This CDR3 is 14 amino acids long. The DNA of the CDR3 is TGTGCCACCGCTACAGGGGATAGCAATCAGCCCCAGCATTTT. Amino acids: CATATGDSNQPQHF.

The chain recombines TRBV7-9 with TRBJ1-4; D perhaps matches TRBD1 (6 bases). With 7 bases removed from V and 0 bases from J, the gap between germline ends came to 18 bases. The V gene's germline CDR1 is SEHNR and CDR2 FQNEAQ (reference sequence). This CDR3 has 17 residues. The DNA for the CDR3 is TGTGCCAGCAACGTAGCGAGGGGGGGGTCAACTAATGAAAAACTGTTTTTT. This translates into CASNVARGGSTNEKLFF. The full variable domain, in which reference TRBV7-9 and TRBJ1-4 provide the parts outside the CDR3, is DTGVSQNPRHKITKRGQNVTFRCDPISEHNRLYWYRQTLGQGPEFLTYFQNEAQLEKSRLLSDRFSAERPKGSFSTLEIQRTEQGDSAMYLCASNVARGGSTNEKLFFGSGTQLSVL.

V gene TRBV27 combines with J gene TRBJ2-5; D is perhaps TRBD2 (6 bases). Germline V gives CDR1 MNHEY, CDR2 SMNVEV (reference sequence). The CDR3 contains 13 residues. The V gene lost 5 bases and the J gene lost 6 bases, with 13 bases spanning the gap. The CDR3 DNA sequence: TGTGCCAGCAGTACGGGACTTCTCCAGACCCAGTACTTC. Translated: CASSTGLLQTQYF.

The CDR3 reads CSVDVAGTQETQYF. CDR3 nucleotides: TGCAGCGTTGACGTGGCGGGGACCCAAGAGACCCAGTACTTC. This rearrangement joins TRBV29-1 to TRBJ2-5; a weak D match, TRBD2 (6 bases). Germline CDR1 and CDR2: SQVTM and ANQGSEA. Trimming took off 3 bases at V and 1 base at J, with 12 bases between the two ends. The CDR3 is 14 amino acids.

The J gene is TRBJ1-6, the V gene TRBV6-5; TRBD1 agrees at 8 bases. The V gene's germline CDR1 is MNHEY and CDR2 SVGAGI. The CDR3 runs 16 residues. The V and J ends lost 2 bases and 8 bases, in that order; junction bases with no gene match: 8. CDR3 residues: CASSYPQGAGYSPLHF. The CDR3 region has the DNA TGTGCCAGCAGTTACCCCCAGGGGGCCGGGTATTCACCCCTCCACTTT.

The CDR3 coding sequence is TGCGCCAGCACCCAGGGGATCGGGGAGCTGTTTTTT. This gives the protein CASTQGIGELFF. The chain combines TRBV5-1 with TRBJ2-2; TRBD1 might be the D (6 bases). The CDR3 covers 12 residues. Germline V gene data show CDR1 as SGHRS and CDR2 as YFSETQ. V gave up 6 bases and J gave up 7 bases, with 10 bases separating them.